This T cell receptor beta chain was sequenced during a study of neoadjuvant anti-PD-1 for oral cavity cancer. Study-wide context: Patients mostly received three to four biweekly nivolumab doses at 3 mg/kg before surgery. The study, taken as a whole, reports: Each response group had just a few patients in TCR analyses. PBMC Gini-index clonality exceeded responders' in non-responders post-nivolumab.

The method was immunoSEQ multiplex PCR; TCRdb's version includes in-frame clones alone and lacks a portion of them. This repertoire shows 73,000 or so clones, about 85% found once; its top ten account for around 3.7%. Time point reported: after neoadjuvant nivolumab, at surgical resection. Patients had HPV-negative, locally advanced oral cavity squamous cell carcinoma. On this clone itself: Its target is unknown.

The specimen was PBMCs, collected after nivolumab (anti-PD-1) treatment. This receptor was taken from a person aged 35-79 years with oral cavity squamous cell carcinoma.

CDR3 amino acids: CASRERYTGELFF. The CDR3 coding sequence is TGTGCCAGCAGAGAAAGATACACCGGGGAGCTGTTTTTT. The J gene is TRBJ2-2, the V gene TRBV2, with D uncertain. The V gene lost 6 bases and the J gene lost 3 bases, with 8 bases spanning the gap. Per the germline V gene, CDR1 is SNHLY and CDR2 is FYNNEI. The CDR3 is 13 residues long.